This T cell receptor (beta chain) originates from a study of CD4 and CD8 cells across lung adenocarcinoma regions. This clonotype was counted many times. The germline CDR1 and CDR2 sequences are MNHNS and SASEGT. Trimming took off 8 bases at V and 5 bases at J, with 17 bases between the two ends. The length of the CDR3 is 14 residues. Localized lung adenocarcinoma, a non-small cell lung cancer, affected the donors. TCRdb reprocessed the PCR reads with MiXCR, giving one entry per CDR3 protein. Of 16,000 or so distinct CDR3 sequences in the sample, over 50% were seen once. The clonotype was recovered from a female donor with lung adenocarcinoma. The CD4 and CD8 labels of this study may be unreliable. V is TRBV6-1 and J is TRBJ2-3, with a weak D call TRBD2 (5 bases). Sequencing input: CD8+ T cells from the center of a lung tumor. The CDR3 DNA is TGTGCCAGCGGTATCGGGGTAGAGGGAGATACGCAGTATTTT. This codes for CASGIGVEGDTQYF.